This T cell receptor beta chain was sequenced in a study of T-cell memory formation after mild COVID-19. After removal of 6 bases from V and 4 bases from J, the junction contained 15 bases not matched to a gene. The CDR3 loop spans 18 amino acids. From germline, CDR1 is SGHVS and CDR2 FQNEAQ. TCRdb redid the calling of the 5' RACE reads with MiXCR, one entry per CDR3 protein. Of around 410,000 distinct CDR3 sequences listed, more than 20% are singletons. The sequencing input was PBMCs or a T cell subset sorted from them (not recorded which). The genes are TRBV7-8 and TRBJ2-1, with TRBD2 matching over 10 bases. The TCR originated in an adult woman who had mild COVID-19 (a few samples of this study predate the infection). Cell type and time point are not known. In DNA form, the CDR3 reads TGTGCCAGCAGTCCCAGCGGGGGGGCCTCGTTTGAATACAATGAGCAGTTCTTC. Its translation: CASSPSGGASFEYNEQFF.